The following is a T cell receptor beta chain sequence with its context. The data are from a study of CD8 T cells in Susac syndrome. Random-hexamer reverse transcription was applied to roughly 0.5 to 1 ug RNA. TCRdb used MiXCR to reprocess the immunoSEQ multiplex PCR reads, holding one entry per CDR3 protein. The data show around 190,000 distinct CDR3 sequences, around 93% seen once. The authors sequenced TCR beta from blood CD8+ and CD4+ T cells. While serving as controls, healthy donors were matched for age and sex. TEMRA cells were enriched by FACS, while CD8+ and CD4+ T cells were obtained through a negative isolation that was performed magnetically. The V gene end was trimmed by 6 bases and the J gene end by 7 bases; junction bases not matched to a gene: 5. The CDR3 has 14 residues. In germline, CDR1 is MNHEY, CDR2 SVGAGI.

This TCR was sampled from a human donor in good health. The specimen sequenced was CD4+ T cells from PBMCs. This rearrangement joins TRBV6-5 to TRBJ2-5; TRBD2 matches at 13 bases. The CDR3 loop is CASSRLAGGGTQYF. The CDR3, as DNA: TGTGCCAGCAGCCGACTAGCGGGGGGTGGGACCCAGTACTTC.